The sequence of this T cell receptor beta chain was determined in a study of blood T cell repertoires in COVID-19 (TCRdb year 2020). For context, the study as a whole: The collaborator samples originated in the United States, Italy and Spain and spanned the acute and convalescent phases of COVID-19. Samples came from the ongoing ImmuneRACE study (first 160 participants) plus 1,254 subjects from 6 global collaborators. A de-identified subject ID, COVID-19 status, age in years and sex were almost always included in the sample metadata. The repertoires were released in a freely available public database meant as a resource for research on the immune response to SARS-CoV-2. Where available, HLA class I and class II types were obtained from metadata supplied by the sample provider rather than from assay-based typing. Subjects who had been exposed to COVID-19, were actively infected with it, or had recovered from it provided the deeply sampled blood TCRbeta repertoires that made up the dataset. The material from the prospective study consisted of cDNA or gDNA derived from T cells, B-cell-depleted T cells, or PBMCs. The paper as a whole reports these results and caveats: Clinical and demographic metadata were provided uncurated, with the amount varying by source and participant.

The germline V gene sets CDR1 to MNHEY and CDR2 to SVGAGI. Trimming at the junction amounts to 0 bases on V and 5 bases on J, and the germline ends lie 16 bases apart. The CDR3 holds 16 amino acids from the cysteine to the phenylalanine. Only the CDR3 DNA stays, 48 bases, in frame from base 1. On this clone itself: This clone's antigen is unknown. No much larger clone exists at a distance of one base, and base qualities are not known.

TCRbeta CDR3 regions were amplified from genomic DNA by means of the immunoSEQ Assay, a bias-controlled multiplex PCR. In the source study's methods: The number of nucleated cells in each sample was estimated from the amplification of reference gene primers within the assay. Sequence reads were collapsed and filtered to measure the absolute abundance of every unique TCRbeta CDR3 rearrangement. Productive Simpson clonality was computed per sample as the square root of Simpson's diversity index over productive rearrangements. The source is immuneACCESS, and TCRdb retained only in-frame sequences with V and J called. Part of the clones is not carried over; for the studies checked, unresolved V genes explain less than half of this, and the remainder is unexplained. V, J and clone size reflect that table, while D and trimming were determined from the DNA. The sample has 90,000 to 130,000 clones on record, approximately 84% of them singletons. The biggest ten clones account for roughly 1.4% of the sample.

The collaborating institutions used their own protocols to collect whole blood in K2EDTA tubes. For TCRbeta analysis, collaborators shipped samples in one of three forms: frozen whole blood, isolated PBMCs, or DNA extracted from either of those sample types. Sequenced: peripheral blood. The clonotype originates from a man aged 40-50 years with acute or convalescent COVID-19. The V and J genes are TRBV6-5 and TRBJ2-5; 5 matching bases give a weak D call of TRBD2. The sequence in DNA is TGTGCCAGCAGTTACTCCGATACTAGTCCGGTTGAGACCCAGTACTTC. Its protein reads: CASSYSDTSPVETQYF.